This passage covers 9 T cell receptor beta chains from one sample sequenced in a study of early T cells in non-severe SARS-CoV-2 infection. TCRdb processed the 5' RACE reads anew with MiXCR; each CDR3 protein has one entry. The sample lists about 50,000 distinct CDR3 sequences, approximately 5.7% occurring once. The sample in question was whole blood, obtained at baseline. These receptors came from an adult who was a healthcare worker with PCR-confirmed SARS-CoV-2 infection or an uninfected control (not recorded which).

The table lists this clonotype with a few counts. This chain connects TRBV7-2 to TRBJ2-7; D gene uncertain. Trimming left V 1 base short and J 2 bases short, with 12 bases between. This CDR3 has 15 residues. CDR1 and CDR2 (germline): SGHTA, FQGNSA. CDR3 nucleotide sequence: TGTGCCAGCAGCTTAGGGCAACGGCTTACCTACGAGCAGTACTTC. This sequence encodes CASSLGQRLTYEQYF.

This clonotype was detected many times. This rearrangement joins TRBV28 to TRBJ1-4, with D possibly matching TRBD1 (5 bases). Germline V gives CDR1 MDHEN, CDR2 SYDVKM. The V and J ends lost 6 bases and 0 bases respectively, with 14 bases between them. The CDR3 covers 16 residues. CDR3 bases: TGTGCCAGCAGGTCCCAGGGCATCACAACTAATGAAAAACTGTTTTTT. Translating it yields CASRSQGITTNEKLFF. The full variable domain, its missing parts supplied by reference TRBV28 and TRBJ1-4, is DVKVTQSSRYLVKRTGEKVFLECVQDMDHENMFWYRQDPGLGLRLIYFSYDVKMKEKGDIPEGYSVSREKKERFSLILESASTNQTSMYLCASRSQGITTNEKLFFGSGTQLSVL.

This clonotype was seen ten or more times. V gene TRBV19 combines with J gene TRBJ2-1; the match to TRBD2 covers 15 bases. Trimming took 1 base from V and 8 from J; bases not matched to a gene: 6. The germline V gene encodes CDR1 LNHDA and CDR2 SQIVND (reference sequence). The CDR3 length is 17 residues. CDR3 region: CASSIGTGTSGRHEQFF. The CDR3 DNA is TGTGCCAGTAGTATAGGGACCGGGACTAGCGGGAGGCATGAGCAGTTCTTC.

This clonotype was seen only once. This chain links TRBV3-1 with TRBJ2-7; possibly TRBD1 for D (6 bases). The CDR3 is 14 amino acids. In germline, CDR1 is LGHDT, CDR2 YNNKEL (reference sequence). Trimming cost V 4 bases and J 5 bases, with 15 bases left between them. The DNA for the CDR3 is TGTGCCAGCAGCCCTAATACAGGGACCAACGAGCAGTACTTC. Translated: CASSPNTGTNEQYF.

As concerns this clonotype: Since a much larger clone is just one base distant, this may be a read error. This chain uses TRBV7-2 with TRBJ2-7, with a possible D match to TRBD2 (5 bases). The V gene lost 2 bases and the J gene lost 8 bases, with 10 bases spanning the gap. The length of the CDR3 is 12 residues. Germline V gene sequence: CDR1 SGHTA, CDR2 FQGNSA. The CDR3: CASSLSGWKQYF. CDR3 in DNA: TGTGCCAGCAGCTTAAGCGGTTGGAAGCAGTACTTC.

The chain employs TRBV27 and TRBJ2-3; possible D gene TRBD1, 6 bases. The CDR3 is made up of 12 amino acids. Trimming removed 6 bases from V and 6 bases from J, with 10 bases in between. Germline CDR1 and CDR2: MNHEY and SMNVEV (reference sequence). The CDR3 nucleotides are TGTGCCAGCAGCAGGGGCGCGGATACGCAGTATTTT. It is translated as CASSRGADTQYF.

In its sample, this clonotype was seen many times. The chain has TRBV7-9 and TRBJ2-7; D may be TRBD1 (5 bases). The germline V and J ends were trimmed by 5 bases and 2 bases, with 13 bases remaining between them. This CDR3 region has 14 residues. Germline V gene lookup returns CDR1 SEHNR and CDR2 FQNEAQ (reference sequence). Here the CDR3 DNA reads TGTGCCAGCAGCCGACCGGACATAACCTACGAGCAGTACTTC. Protein sequence: CASSRPDITYEQYF.

The sample holds a few counts of this clonotype. The chain joins TRBV29-1 to TRBJ2-7; TRBD1 might be the D (6 bases). CDR3 length: 13 amino acids. V was clipped by 7 bases and J by 6 bases, with 19 bases between them. Per the germline V gene, CDR1 is SQVTM and CDR2 is ANQGSEA. This CDR3 reads CSGGRSGGGEQYF. CDR3 sequence (DNA): TGCAGCGGGGGGCGGTCGGGCGGAGGCGAGCAGTACTTC.

This clonotype has more than one count but fewer than ten. The CDR3 spells CASSSGRGRYGYTF. As DNA, the CDR3 is TGTGCCAGCAGTAGTGGGAGGGGGCGATATGGCTACACCTTC. The chain is built from TRBV6-1 and TRBJ1-2; 7 positions match TRBD1. After removal of 5 bases from V and 5 bases from J, the junction contained 8 bases not matched to a gene. CDR1 MNHNS and CDR2 SASEGT come from the germline V gene. CDR3 size: 14 residues.